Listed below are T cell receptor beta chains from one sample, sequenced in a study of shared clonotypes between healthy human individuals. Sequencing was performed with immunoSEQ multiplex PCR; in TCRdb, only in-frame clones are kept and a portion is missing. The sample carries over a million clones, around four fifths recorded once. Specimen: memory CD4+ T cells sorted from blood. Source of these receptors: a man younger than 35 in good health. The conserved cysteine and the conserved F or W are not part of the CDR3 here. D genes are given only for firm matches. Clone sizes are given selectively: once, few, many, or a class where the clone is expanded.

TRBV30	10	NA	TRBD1	AYGQGAKEQY
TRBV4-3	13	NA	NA	ASSQEQGGANVLT
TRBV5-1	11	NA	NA	ASSSGTQETQY
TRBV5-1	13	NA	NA	ASSPGHTMNTEAF
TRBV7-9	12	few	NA	ASSGGQGRSPLH
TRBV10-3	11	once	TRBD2	ATQPGGADTQY
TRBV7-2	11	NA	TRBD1	ASSYRGNQPQH
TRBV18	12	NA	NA	ASSRREVGEKLF
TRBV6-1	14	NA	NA	ASSEAPRGTNEKLF
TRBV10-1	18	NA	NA	ASSESRDQGFRLRGTEAF
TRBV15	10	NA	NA	ATNQGSYGYT
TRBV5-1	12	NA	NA	ASSAGSGREKLF
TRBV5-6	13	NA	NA	ASSVTLTGGGPLH
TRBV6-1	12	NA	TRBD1	ASSVRTGVGEQY
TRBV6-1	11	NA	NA	ASNGLSNQPQH
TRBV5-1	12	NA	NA	ASSGAANTGELF
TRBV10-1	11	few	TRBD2	ASSSGLADEQY
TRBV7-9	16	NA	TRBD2	ASSLGLAGGRSYNEQF
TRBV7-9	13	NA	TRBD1	ASSLDDRVVGELF
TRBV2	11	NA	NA	ASSRGGIDGYT
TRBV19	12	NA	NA	ASSFTTTTYEQY
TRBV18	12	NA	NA	ASSPGSGANVLT
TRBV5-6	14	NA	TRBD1	ASSGDRGRPHNEQF
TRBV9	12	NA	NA	ASSVGQEYYEQY
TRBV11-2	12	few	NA	ASSLMGKDEKLF
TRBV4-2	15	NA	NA	ASSQQTGAGAGQPQH
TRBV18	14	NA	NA	ASSPFRDSLNNEQF
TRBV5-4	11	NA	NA	ASSLTRDPGYT
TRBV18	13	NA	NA	ASSPQTSPGETQY
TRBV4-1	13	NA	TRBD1	ASSRVLDRDYEQY
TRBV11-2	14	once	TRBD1	ASRMLETGSNSPLH
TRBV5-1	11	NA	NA	ASSLLPPYEQY